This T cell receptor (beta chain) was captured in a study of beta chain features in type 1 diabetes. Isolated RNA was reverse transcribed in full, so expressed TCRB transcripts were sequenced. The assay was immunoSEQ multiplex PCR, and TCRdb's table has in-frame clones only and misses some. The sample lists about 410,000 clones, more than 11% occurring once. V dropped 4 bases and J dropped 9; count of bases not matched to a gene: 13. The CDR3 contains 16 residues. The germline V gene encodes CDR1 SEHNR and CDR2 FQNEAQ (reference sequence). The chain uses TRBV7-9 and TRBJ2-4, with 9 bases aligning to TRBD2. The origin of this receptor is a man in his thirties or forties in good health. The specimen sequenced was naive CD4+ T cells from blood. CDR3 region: CASSYLGTSYYPIQYF. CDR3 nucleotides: TGTGCCAGCAGCTACCTCGGGACTAGCTATTATCCCATTCAGTACTTC.